The rows below give T cell receptor beta chains drawn from one sample of a study of cytomegalovirus exposure and HLA in healthy donors. Sequenced by immunoSEQ multiplex PCR; TCRdb stores in-frame clones only, minus some. The sample lists about 150,000 clones, around three quarters seen once, with about 2.9% in the top ten. Sequencing input: PBMCs. The receptors originated from a middle-aged man in good health and CMV-seropositive. Each CDR3 is given with its conserved first and last residue.

J gene	V gene	CDR3 length	CDR3 protein
TRBJ2-5	TRBV4-1	15	CASSQAGSGGETQYF
TRBJ2-2	TRBV2	14	CASSRDGDTGELFF
TRBJ1-1	TRBV7-2	14	CASSWADRDTEAFF
TRBJ2-7	TRBV7-9	14	CASSLSLPPYERYF
TRBJ2-7	TRBV7-3	14	CASSFGTGPYEQYF
TRBJ2-3	TRBV7-3	16	CASSLSPGQRTDTQYF
TRBJ1-1	TRBV30	14	CAWSDRLGGTEAFF
TRBJ2-7	TRBV7-7	15	CASSSQRQTLYEQYF
TRBJ1-1	TRBV6-5	14	CASKAGGRNTEAFF
TRBJ1-1	TRBV9	16	CASSVGGGEQNTEAFF
TRBJ2-1	TRBV5-4	14	CASSLSGSYNEQFF
TRBJ2-3	TRBV5-1	16	CASSLASGSSKDTQYF
TRBJ2-2	TRBV5-1	15	CASSLRTGETGELFF
TRBJ2-7	TRBV28	13	CASSSGQAGEQYF
TRBJ2-4	TRBV4-2	18	CASSQALASGSPKNIQYF
TRBJ2-1	TRBV18	24	CASSPRRAGGPPELLGAGYNEQFF
TRBJ2-2	TRBV5-1	15	CASSPGTSGTGELFF
-	TRBV28	15	CASRGGIRGPYEQYF
TRBJ2-7	TRBV7-9	12	CSSRRGAYEQYF
TRBJ2-1	TRBV19	13	CASRGYSYNEQFF
TRBJ2-1	TRBV5-4	17	CASSGSGTGAGYNEQFF
TRBJ2-1	TRBV13	19	CAGSPRDRGRTSGRYEQFF
TRBJ2-1	TRBV2	15	CASSESASGTAEQFF
TRBJ2-1	TRBV18	13	CASSPQRETEQFF
TRBJ2-5	TRBV7-6	14	CASSFGQGGETQYF
TRBJ2-7	TRBV4-1	18	CASSQEMREQGRFYEQYF
TRBJ1-6	TRBV4-1	14	CASSQEEGNSPLHF
TRBJ1-5	TRBV18	16	CASSLLQGVSNQPQHF
TRBJ2-3	TRBV21-1	17	CASSGTLAGGGTDTQYF
TRBJ2-5	TRBV5-1	14	CASSSRDSSETQYF
TRBJ2-3	TRBV28	16	CASSPYTDRAADTQYF
TRBJ2-1	TRBV6-5	14	CASSDPGKFHEQFF
TRBJ2-7	TRBV7-9	15	CASSPLAGGAYEQYF
TRBJ1-5	TRBV18	15	CASSPQTTGKKPQHF
TRBJ2-3	TRBV4-3	16	CASSQDHRDRVDTQYF
TRBJ1-2	TRBV28	15	CASTFRDTRGYGYTF
TRBJ1-3	TRBV7-9	12	CSSSLVEDTIYF
TRBJ2-1	TRBV14	18	CASSQEVRRELPLNEQFF
TRBJ2-3	TRBV7-3	16	CASSSGLAGLGNTQYF
TRBJ1-2	TRBV6-6	15	CASSYKATGNYGYTF
TRBJ1-4	TRBV15	14	CATSRGGEGEKLFF
TRBJ2-7	TRBV6-1	16	CASSDPSDRSQYEQYF
TRBJ2-2	TRBV5-4	12	CATGLVAGELFF
TRBJ2-3	TRBV7-3	16	CASSLSGTGRTDTQYF
TRBJ2-4	TRBV10-3	19	CAISESWESQTLAKNIQYF
TRBJ1-1	TRBV19	13	CASRRTGNTEAFF
TRBJ2-3	TRBV19	15	CASSAGTSGRDTQYF
TRBJ1-1	TRBV2	15	CASGWDRVRNTEAFF
TRBJ2-7	TRBV6-4	15	CASLRRGTRLYEQYF
TRBJ1-6	TRBV5-1	16	CASSFLPGQNGSPLHF
TRBJ2-3	TRBV7-2	15	CASSSARDRGNTQYF